This T cell receptor beta chain was found in a study of CXCR3-negative and CXCR3-positive naive CD8 T cells. Germline CDR1 SQVTM, CDR2 ANQGSEA. This CDR3 is 13 amino acids long. Each TRB cDNA library was prepared by 5' RACE (with UMI labels). TCRdb reprocessed the 5' RACE reads, with one entry per CDR3 protein and no DNA. In total, the table holds 65,000 to 95,000 distinct CDR3 sequences. Sample: naive CXCR3- CD8+ T cells from blood. Regarding subset: CD45RO-CCR7+CD27+CD95- naive CD8+ T cells lacking CXCR3 (TNR3-). The chain joins TRBV29-1 to TRBJ2-1; checking the TCRdb D call of TRBD1 is not possible without DNA. This sequence was found in a human donor in good health. Some clones in this sample may be carry-over from other donors' samples. CDR3 region: CSLQGSRAGEQFF.